This is a list of T cell receptor beta chains from one sample in a study of T cells after somatic rescue of genetic block. Produced via immunoSEQ multiplex PCR; TCRdb's table is partial and in-frame only. The sample includes 70,000 to 95,000 clones, around 89% seen only once; the top ten take roughly 1.5%. Material: peripheral blood mononuclear cells (PBMCs). The receptors here all came from a woman aged 18-30 years. The CDR3 runs from the conserved cysteine through the conserved F or W. D genes are given only for firm matches. The size of a clone is reported for some rows only, either as once, few or many, or as a class for expanded clones.

DNA: TGTGCCAGCAGCGTAGCTGTCGGGCGGTCGGGGGAGCAGTACTTC; CDR3: CASSVAVGRSGEQYF; V: TRBV9; size: -; D: -; J: TRBJ2-7
DNA: TGTGCCAGCAGTGAATACCCGAAACACAGCGCAACTAATGAAAAACTGTTTTTT; CDR3: CASSEYPKHSATNEKLFF; V: TRBV6-1; size: -; D: -; J: TRBJ1-4
DNA: TGTGCCAGCAGCCAACCCGGGACACCCTACGAGCAGTACTTC; CDR3: CASSQPGTPYEQYF; V: TRBV7-9; size: -; D: -; J: TRBJ2-7
DNA: TGTGCCAGCAGTAACTCGATGGGCTACACCTTC; CDR3: CASSNSMGYTF; V: TRBV6-1; size: -; D: -; J: TRBJ1-2
DNA: TGCAGCGTTGAGTCGGGGCAGAGAAACACTGAAGCTTTCTTT; CDR3: CSVESGQRNTEAFF; V: TRBV29-1; size: -; D: -; J: TRBJ1-1
DNA: TGTGCCAGCAGGAGGGTCCGATCTACCACCGGGGAGCTGTTTTTT; CDR3: CASRRVRSTTGELFF; V: TRBV2; size: -; D: -; J: TRBJ2-2
DNA: TGTGCCAGCAGCCACCAGGGACATGTGGGTGGTGAAGCTTTCTTT; CDR3: CASSHQGHVGGEAFF; V: TRBV4-2; size: -; D: -; J: TRBJ1-1
DNA: TGTGCCAGCAGCCGACAGGAGAACTATGGCTACACCTTC; CDR3: CASSRQENYGYTF; V: TRBV5-6; size: -; D: -; J: TRBJ1-2
DNA: TGTGCCAGCAGCCCGACTAGCGGGAGCTACGAGCAGTACTTC; CDR3: CASSPTSGSYEQYF; V: TRBV28; size: once; D: TRBD2; J: TRBJ2-7
DNA: TGTGCCAGCAGCGGGACAGATCCCTACGAGCAGTACTTC; CDR3: CASSGTDPYEQYF; V: TRBV7-6; size: once; D: TRBD1; J: TRBJ2-7
DNA: TGTGCCGGGAGACAGGGGGCGAAAGAGACCCAGTACTTC; CDR3: CAGRQGAKETQYF; V: TRBV30; size: -; D: TRBD1; J: TRBJ2-5
DNA: TGTGCTAGTGGGACGGGAAACACTGAAGCTTTCTTT; CDR3: CASGTGNTEAFF; V: TRBV12-5; size: -; D: -; J: TRBJ1-1
DNA: TGTGCCAGCAGCTTAGACCGCGGGAGAAGAGAGCAGTTCTTC; CDR3: CASSLDRGRREQFF; V: TRBV7-9; size: -; D: TRBD2; J: TRBJ2-1
DNA: TGTGCCAGCAGTGTTGGGACCAACACTGAAGCTTTCTTT; CDR3: CASSVGTNTEAFF; V: TRBV27; size: -; D: -; J: TRBJ1-1
DNA: TGTGCCAGCAGCTCCCCCAACGGGAACGAAAGACAGAGCTCCTACGAGCAGTACTTC; CDR3: CASSSPNGNERQSSYEQYF; V: TRBV7-9; size: -; D: -; J: TRBJ2-7
DNA: TGTGCCAGCTACCAGGGACCTAGCTCCTACGAGCAGTACTTC; CDR3: CASYQGPSSYEQYF; V: TRBV28; size: -; D: -; J: TRBJ2-7
DNA: TGCAGCGTTGTGTGGGGGATCGGGAATCAGCCCCAGCATTTT; CDR3: CSVVWGIGNQPQHF; V: TRBV29-1; size: -; D: -; J: TRBJ1-5
DNA: TGTGCCAGCACCCGGGGGAGCTCCTACGAGCAGTACTTC; CDR3: CASTRGSSYEQYF; V: TRBV28; size: few; D: -; J: TRBJ2-7
DNA: TGTGCCAGCGGGGGTGACGGGAACTCCTACGAGCAGTACTTC; CDR3: CASGGDGNSYEQYF; V: TRBV2; size: -; D: -; J: TRBJ2-7
DNA: TGCGCCAGCAGCGAAGACAGGTACACAGATACGCAGTATTTT; CDR3: CASSEDRYTDTQYF; V: TRBV4-3; size: -; D: -; J: TRBJ2-3
DNA: TGTGCCAGCAGCGAGTCCTGGGAATGGGGCTACACCTTC; CDR3: CASSESWEWGYTF; V: TRBV6-1; size: -; D: -; J: TRBJ1-2
DNA: TGTGCCAGCAGCTTTGGCGGTAACACTGAAGCTTTCTTT; CDR3: CASSFGGNTEAFF; V: TRBV7-3; size: -; D: -; J: TRBJ1-1
DNA: TGTGCCAGCAGTCCGGGACGGAACACTGAAGCTTTCTTT; CDR3: CASSPGRNTEAFF; V: TRBV27; size: -; D: -; J: TRBJ1-1
DNA: TGTGCCAGTAGATCTGCAGGGAGCAATCAGCCCCAGCATTTT; CDR3: CASRSAGSNQPQHF; V: TRBV19; size: -; D: -; J: TRBJ1-5
DNA: TGTGCCAGCCATCTGAGGGGCGCAGATACGCAGTATTTT; CDR3: CASHLRGADTQYF; V: TRBV5-6; size: -; D: -; J: TRBJ2-3
DNA: TGTGCCAGCAAAGGGGGTACCGGGGAGCTGTTTTTT; CDR3: CASKGGTGELFF; V: TRBV25-1; size: -; D: -; J: TRBJ2-2
DNA: TGTGCCAGCAGCGTTGCAGGGGCCTTCCATGACAATGAGCAGTTCTTC; CDR3: CASSVAGAFHDNEQFF; V: TRBV9; size: -; D: -; J: TRBJ2-1
DNA: TGTGCCAGCAGTGAATGGGGAGGTGGGGCAGAGACCCAGTACTTC; CDR3: CASSEWGGGAETQYF; V: TRBV25-1; size: -; D: -; J: TRBJ2-5
DNA: TGTGCCAGCAGTTTGAGGGGAACTGATTACGAGCAGTACTTC; CDR3: CASSLRGTDYEQYF; V: TRBV27; size: -; D: -; J: TRBJ2-7
DNA: TGCGCCAGCAGCTTGGGACTAGCGGGAGAATGGGAGACCCAGTACTTC; CDR3: CASSLGLAGEWETQYF; V: TRBV5-1; size: -; D: TRBD2; J: TRBJ2-5
DNA: TGTGCCAGCTCACCCTCGGGTCAGCCCCAGCATTTT; CDR3: CASSPSGQPQHF; V: TRBV18; size: -; D: -; J: TRBJ1-5
DNA: TGTGCCAGCAGTTTAAGGCTAGGGGACTATGGCTACACCTTC; CDR3: CASSLRLGDYGYTF; V: TRBV28; size: -; D: -; J: TRBJ1-2
DNA: TGTGCCAGCACCCTACCCTGGACAGCGAACTATGGCTACACCTTC; CDR3: CASTLPWTANYGYTF; V: TRBV6-1; size: -; D: -; J: TRBJ1-2
DNA: TGTGCCAGCAGTTTATTCACAGGGGGAACCTACGAGCAGTACTTC; CDR3: CASSLFTGGTYEQYF; V: TRBV28; size: -; D: TRBD1; J: TRBJ2-7
DNA: TGTGCCATCAGGGGGCCCGGGAGCAATCAGCCCCAGCATTTT; CDR3: CAIRGPGSNQPQHF; V: TRBV10-3; size: -; D: -; J: TRBJ1-5
DNA: TGTGCCCATTGGGGGGGGATGAACACTGAAGCTTTCTTT; CDR3: CAHWGGMNTEAFF; V: TRBV30; size: -; D: -; J: TRBJ1-1
DNA: TGTGCCAGCTCACCACCGACAGGGGGTAGTCCCCAAGAGACCCAGTACTTC; CDR3: CASSPPTGGSPQETQYF; V: TRBV18; size: -; D: TRBD1; J: TRBJ2-5